This T cell receptor beta chain was observed in a study of CD8 T cells in ankylosing spondylitis. Findings and caveats of the study: A TCR beta motif of roughly 8 highly homologous variants appeared characteristic of ankylosing spondylitis blood. There was reportedly significant enrichment of clones that were disease-linked in matched ankylosing spondylitis synovial fluid.

The germline gives CDR1 DFQATT, CDR2 SNEGSKA (reference sequence). Trimming cost V 1 base and J 4 bases; bases outside gene matches: 6. This CDR3 contains 15 residues. Quantitative molecular-barcoded 5'-RACE generated the TCR beta libraries. From the 5' RACE reads, TCRdb called clonotypes with MiXCR, one entry per CDR3 protein. The sample has 450,000 to 550,000 distinct CDR3 sequences, over 4% seen once. This clonotype came up many times. Its antigen is unknown. The V and J genes are TRBV20-1 and TRBJ2-7; 11 bases fit TRBD1. The source of this sequence is a male donor with ankylosing spondylitis. Sample: blood, either unsorted or a sorted T cell fraction (not recorded which). CDR3 amino acids: CSARARTGGFYEQYF. In DNA, the CDR3 is TGCAGTGCTAGAGCCCGGACAGGGGGCTTTTACGAGCAGTACTTC.